This entry concerns a single T cell receptor (beta chain). The record originates from a study of shared clonotypes between healthy human individuals. The CDR3 loop spans 14 amino acids. Per germline, CDR1 SGHRS and CDR2 YFSETQ. The ends lost 0 bases at V and 8 bases at J; junction bases unmatched: 5. The table came from immunoSEQ multiplex PCR; TCRdb's copy has only in-frame clones and leaves some out. The sample has 2 million to 2.5 million clones; approximately 95% are singletons. This chain connects TRBV5-1 to TRBJ1-1; TRBD1 agrees at 9 bases. The sequence was collected from a man younger than 35 in good health. The sequenced material came from naive CD4+ T cells sorted from blood. Subset: CD45RA+ positively selected. CDR3 in amino acids: CASSLGGTGPEAFF. In DNA, the CDR3 is TGCGCCAGCAGCTTGGGCGGGACAGGGCCGGAAGCTTTCTTT.